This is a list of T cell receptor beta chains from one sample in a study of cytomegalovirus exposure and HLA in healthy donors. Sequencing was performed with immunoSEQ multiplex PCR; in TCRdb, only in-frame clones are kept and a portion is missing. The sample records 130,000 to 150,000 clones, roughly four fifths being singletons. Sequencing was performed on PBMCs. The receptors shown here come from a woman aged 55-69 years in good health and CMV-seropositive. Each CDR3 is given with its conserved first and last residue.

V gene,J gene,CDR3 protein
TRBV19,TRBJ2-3,CASSMGSGADTQYF
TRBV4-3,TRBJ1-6,CASSQDRQANNSPLHF
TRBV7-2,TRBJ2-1,CASSRSRVGQFF
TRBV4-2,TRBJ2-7,CASSLGRNYEQYF
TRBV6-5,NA,CASSGAYLGEQYF
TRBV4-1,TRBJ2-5,CASSQPKGRGEQYF
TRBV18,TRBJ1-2,CASSPGTGGNGGYTF
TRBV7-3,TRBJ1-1,CASSAQPGHTEAFF
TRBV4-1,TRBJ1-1,CASSLGRNTEAFF
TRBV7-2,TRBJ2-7,CASSPGLAQYEQYF
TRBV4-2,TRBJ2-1,CASSQAGGFDEQFF
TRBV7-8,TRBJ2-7,CASSPEDILYEQYF
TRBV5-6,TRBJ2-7,CASSLSVQGSYEQYF
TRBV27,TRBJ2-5,CASSLSGSGETQYF
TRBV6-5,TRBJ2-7,CASSYLRTGGLGEQYF
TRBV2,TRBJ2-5,CASSETGERGETQYF
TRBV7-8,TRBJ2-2,CASSLRGGYTGELFF
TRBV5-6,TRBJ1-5,CASSLGQGEWNQPQHF
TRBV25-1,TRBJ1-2,CASRTAYGYTF
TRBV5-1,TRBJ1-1,CASSHRGRQSGAEAFF
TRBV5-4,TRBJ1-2,CASSLTGQGLYGYTF
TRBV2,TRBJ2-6,CASRQGYGSGANVLTF
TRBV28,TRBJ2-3,CASRSRLLTSTDTQYF
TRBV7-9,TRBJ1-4,CASSGTREATNEKLFF
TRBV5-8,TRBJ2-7,CASSLFGRGWSYEQYF
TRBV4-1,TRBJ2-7,CASSQGEGSYEQYF
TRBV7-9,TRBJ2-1,CASRPTGSSYNEQFF
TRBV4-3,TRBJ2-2,CASSREGSTGELFF
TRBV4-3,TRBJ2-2,CASSPQGLGTGELFF
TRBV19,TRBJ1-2,CASSLQGNYGYTF
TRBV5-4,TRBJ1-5,CASSLGGQGYSNQPQHF
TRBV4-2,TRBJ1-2,CASSQPGGESYGYTF
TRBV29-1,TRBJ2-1,CNVFINEQFF
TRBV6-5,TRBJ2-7,CASSLGSGAAYEQYF
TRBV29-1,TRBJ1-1,CSVRQGNTEAFF
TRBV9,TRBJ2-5,CASSMTGVGETQYF
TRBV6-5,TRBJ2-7,CASLPLRGSYEQYF
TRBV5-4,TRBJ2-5,CASSLGTGGPRETQYF
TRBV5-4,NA,CASSVTSGHSYEQYF
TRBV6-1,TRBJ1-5,CASKSGVHQPQHF
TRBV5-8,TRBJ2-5,CASSLRGGRETQYF
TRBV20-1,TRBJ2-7,CSVKQGYEQYF
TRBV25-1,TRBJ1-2,CASSEYLGGNGYTF
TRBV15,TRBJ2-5,CATSRVAGVMETQYF
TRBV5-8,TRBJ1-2,CASSPLNYGYTF
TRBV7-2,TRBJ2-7,CASSSSAGGSYEQYF
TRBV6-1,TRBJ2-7,CASILDSFSYEQYF
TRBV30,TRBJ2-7,CAWGLALPPFEQYF
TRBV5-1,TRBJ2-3,CASSSSYSRGTDTQYF
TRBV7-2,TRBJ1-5,CASSLGQGFNQPQHF
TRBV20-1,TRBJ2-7,CSASEVYEQYF
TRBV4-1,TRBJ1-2,CASSQEPTGNYGYTF
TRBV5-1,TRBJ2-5,CASSPEGRSETQYF
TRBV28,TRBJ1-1,CASSLARGETFF